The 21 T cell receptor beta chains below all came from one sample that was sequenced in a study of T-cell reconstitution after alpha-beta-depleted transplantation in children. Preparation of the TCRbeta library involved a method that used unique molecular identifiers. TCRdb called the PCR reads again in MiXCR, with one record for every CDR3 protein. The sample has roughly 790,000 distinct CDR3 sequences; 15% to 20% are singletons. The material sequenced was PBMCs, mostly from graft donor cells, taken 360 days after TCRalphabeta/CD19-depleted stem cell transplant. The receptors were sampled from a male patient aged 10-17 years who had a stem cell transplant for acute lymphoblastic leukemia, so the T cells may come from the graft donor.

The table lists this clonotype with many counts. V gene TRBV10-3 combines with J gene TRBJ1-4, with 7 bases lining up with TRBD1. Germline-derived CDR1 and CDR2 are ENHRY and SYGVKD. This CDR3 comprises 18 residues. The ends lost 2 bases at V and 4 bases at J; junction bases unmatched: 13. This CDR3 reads CAISERRRWGQFNEKLFF. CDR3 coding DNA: TGTGCCATCAGTGAGCGGCGCCGTTGGGGACAGTTTAATGAAAAACTGTTTTTT.

CDR3: CASGGTGSSYEQYF. The CDR3 nucleotides read TGTGCCAGTGGGGGCACAGGCAGCTCCTACGAGCAGTACTTC. The chain couples TRBV12-3 or TRBV12-4 to TRBJ2-7; possible D gene TRBD1, 6 bases. V lost 9 bases and J 0 bases, leaving 15 bases between the germline ends. CDR3 length equals 14 residues.

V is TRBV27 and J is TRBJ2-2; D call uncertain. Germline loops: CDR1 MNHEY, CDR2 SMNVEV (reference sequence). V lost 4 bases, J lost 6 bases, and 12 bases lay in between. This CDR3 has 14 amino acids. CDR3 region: CASSWRTGAGELFF. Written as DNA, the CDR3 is TGTGCCAGCAGTTGGCGCACTGGGGCCGGGGAGCTGTTTTTT.

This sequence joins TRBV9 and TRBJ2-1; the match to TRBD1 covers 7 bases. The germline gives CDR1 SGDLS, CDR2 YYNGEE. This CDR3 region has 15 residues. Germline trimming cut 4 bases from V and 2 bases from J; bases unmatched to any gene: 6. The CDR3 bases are TGTGCCAGCAGCCTAGGACAGGCTCCCTACAATGAGCAGTTCTTC. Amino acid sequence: CASSLGQAPYNEQFF. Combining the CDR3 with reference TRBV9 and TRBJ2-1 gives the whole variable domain DSGVTQTPKHLITATGQRVTLRCSPRSGDLSVYWYQQSLDQGLQFLIQYYNGEERAKGNILERFSAQQFPDLHSELNLSSLELGDSALYFCASSLGQAPYNEQFFGPGTRLTVL.

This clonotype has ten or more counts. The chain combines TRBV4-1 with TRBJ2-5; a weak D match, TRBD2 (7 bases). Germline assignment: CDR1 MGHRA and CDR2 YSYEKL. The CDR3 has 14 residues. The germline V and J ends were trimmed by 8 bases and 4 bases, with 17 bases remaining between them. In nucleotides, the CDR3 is TGCGCCAGCTCCCCCCGGGGGGCAGGAGAGACCCAGTACTTC. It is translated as CASSPRGAGETQYF.

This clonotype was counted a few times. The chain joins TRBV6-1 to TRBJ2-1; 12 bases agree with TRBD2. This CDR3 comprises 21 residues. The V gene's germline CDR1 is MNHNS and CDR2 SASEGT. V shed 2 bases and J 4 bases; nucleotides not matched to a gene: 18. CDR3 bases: TGTGCCAGCAGTGAACAGATTGTGACTAGCGGGAGAAAGAGGAGATACAATGAGCAGTTCTTC. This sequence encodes CASSEQIVTSGRKRRYNEQFF.

The CDR3 loop reads CASSPQGTGGTYEQYF. DNA of the CDR3: TGTGCCAGCTCACCACAGGGGACAGGGGGCACCTACGAGCAGTACTTC. The gene calls are TRBV18 and TRBJ2-7; 12 nucleotides agree with TRBD1. The germline gives CDR1 KGHSH, CDR2 LQKENI. V lost 1 base and J lost 2; bases outside the gene matches: 3. CDR3 size: 16 residues.

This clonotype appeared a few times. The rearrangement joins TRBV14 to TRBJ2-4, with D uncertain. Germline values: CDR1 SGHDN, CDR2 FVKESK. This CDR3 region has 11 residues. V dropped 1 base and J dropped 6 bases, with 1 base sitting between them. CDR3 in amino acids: CASSQGNIQYF. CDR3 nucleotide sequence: TGTGCCAGCAGCCAAGGAAACATTCAGTACTTC.

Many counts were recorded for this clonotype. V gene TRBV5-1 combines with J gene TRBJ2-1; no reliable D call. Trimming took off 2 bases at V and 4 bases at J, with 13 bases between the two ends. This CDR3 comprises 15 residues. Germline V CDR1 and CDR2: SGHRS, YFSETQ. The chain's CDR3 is CASSFGVPYYNEQFF. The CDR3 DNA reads TGCGCCAGCAGCTTTGGGGTCCCGTATTACAATGAGCAGTTCTTC.

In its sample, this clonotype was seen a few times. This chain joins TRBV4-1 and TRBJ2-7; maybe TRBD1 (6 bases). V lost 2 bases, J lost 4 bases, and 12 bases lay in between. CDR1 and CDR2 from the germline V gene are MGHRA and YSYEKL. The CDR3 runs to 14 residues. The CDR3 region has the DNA TGCGCCAGCAGCCAACGGGACACCGAATACGAGCAGTACTTC. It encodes CASSQRDTEYEQYF.

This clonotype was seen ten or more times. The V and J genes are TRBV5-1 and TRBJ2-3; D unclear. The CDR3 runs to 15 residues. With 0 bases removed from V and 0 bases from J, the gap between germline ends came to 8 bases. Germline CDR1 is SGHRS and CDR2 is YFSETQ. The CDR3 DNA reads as TGCGCCAGCAGCTTGGGGGGTACTAGCACAGATACGCAGTATTTT. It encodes CASSLGGTSTDTQYF.

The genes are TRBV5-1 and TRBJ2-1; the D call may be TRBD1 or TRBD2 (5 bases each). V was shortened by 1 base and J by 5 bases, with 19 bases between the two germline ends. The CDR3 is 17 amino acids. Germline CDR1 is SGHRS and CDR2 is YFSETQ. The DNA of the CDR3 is TGCGCCAGCAGCTTGACCCCGGGTGGGACGGTTAACAATGAGCAGTTCTTC. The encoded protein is CASSLTPGGTVNNEQFF.

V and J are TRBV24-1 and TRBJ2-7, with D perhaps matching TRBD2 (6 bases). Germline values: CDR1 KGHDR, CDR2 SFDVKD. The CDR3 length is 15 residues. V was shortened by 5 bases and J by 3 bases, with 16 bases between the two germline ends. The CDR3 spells CATSVLGTRCYEQYF. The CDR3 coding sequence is TGTGCCACCAGTGTCTTGGGGACTCGCTGCTACGAGCAGTACTTC.

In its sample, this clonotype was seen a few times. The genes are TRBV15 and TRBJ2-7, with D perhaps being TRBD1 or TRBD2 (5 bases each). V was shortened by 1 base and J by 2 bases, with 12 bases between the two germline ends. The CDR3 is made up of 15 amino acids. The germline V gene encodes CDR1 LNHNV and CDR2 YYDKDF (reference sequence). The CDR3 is CATSRGDPRTYEQYF. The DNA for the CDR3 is TGTGCCACCAGCAGAGGGGACCCCCGGACCTACGAGCAGTACTTC.

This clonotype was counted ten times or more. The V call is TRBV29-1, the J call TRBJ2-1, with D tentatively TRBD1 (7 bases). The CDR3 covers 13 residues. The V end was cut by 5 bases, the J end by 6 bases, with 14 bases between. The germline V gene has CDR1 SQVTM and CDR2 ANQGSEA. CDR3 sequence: CSVRRQGGNEQFF. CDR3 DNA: TGCAGCGTTAGACGACAGGGAGGCAATGAGCAGTTCTTC.

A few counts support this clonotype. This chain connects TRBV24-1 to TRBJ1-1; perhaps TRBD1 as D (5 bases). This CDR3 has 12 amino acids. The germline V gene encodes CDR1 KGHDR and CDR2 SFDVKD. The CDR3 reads CVRAVVNTEAFF. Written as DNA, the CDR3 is TGTGTCAGGGCTGTCGTGAACACTGAAGCTTTCTTT.

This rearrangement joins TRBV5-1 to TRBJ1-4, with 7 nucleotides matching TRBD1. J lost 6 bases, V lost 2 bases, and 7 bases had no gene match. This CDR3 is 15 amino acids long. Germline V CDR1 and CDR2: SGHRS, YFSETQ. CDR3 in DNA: TGCGCCAGCAGCTTAAACAGGGGCTTATATGAAAAACTGTTTTTT. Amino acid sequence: CASSLNRGLYEKLFF.

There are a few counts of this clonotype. Written as DNA, the CDR3 is TGTGCCAGCAGCCCCAGGGGGGACACCATCCAAGAGACCCAGTACTTC. It specifies CASSPRGDTIQETQYF. The chain joins TRBV7-9 to TRBJ2-5; tentative D call: TRBD1 (7 bases). V was trimmed by 5 bases and J by 1 base, leaving 17 bases between them. Germline CDR1 and CDR2: SEHNR and FQNEAQ (reference sequence). The CDR3 sequence is 16 residues long.

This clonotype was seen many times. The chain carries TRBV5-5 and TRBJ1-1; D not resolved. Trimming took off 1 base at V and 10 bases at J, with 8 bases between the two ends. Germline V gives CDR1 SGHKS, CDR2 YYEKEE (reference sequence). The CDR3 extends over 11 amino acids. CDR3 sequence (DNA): TGTGCCAGCAGCTTGTTGGGTCGAGCTTTCTTT. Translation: CASSLLGRAFF.

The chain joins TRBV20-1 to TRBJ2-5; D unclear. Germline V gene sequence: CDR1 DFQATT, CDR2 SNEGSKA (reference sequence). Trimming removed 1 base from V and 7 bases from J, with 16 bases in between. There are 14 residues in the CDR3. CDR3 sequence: CSARVPRGRWTQYF. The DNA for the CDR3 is TGCAGTGCTAGAGTGCCCCGTGGTCGTTGGACCCAGTACTTC.

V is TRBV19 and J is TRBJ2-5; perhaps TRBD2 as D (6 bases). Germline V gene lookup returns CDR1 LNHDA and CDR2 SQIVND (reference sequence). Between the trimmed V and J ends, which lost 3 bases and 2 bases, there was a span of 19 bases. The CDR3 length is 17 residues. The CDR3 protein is CASSIWRVRERQETQYF. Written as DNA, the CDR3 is TGTGCCAGTAGTATCTGGAGGGTGAGGGAAAGGCAAGAGACCCAGTACTTC.